Listed here are 6 T cell receptor beta chains from one sample, sequenced in a study of Tregs in tolerant kidney transplant recipients. Data came from immunoSEQ multiplex PCR; TCRdb stores just in-frame clones and leaves some out. Of over 60,000 clones detected, 70% to 90% appear once; the ten largest clones hold nearly 0.4%. This sample comprised CD4+ T cells from blood, obtained before the transplant. All receptors derive from a human donor who received a combined kidney and bone marrow transplant.

The chain combines TRBV9 with TRBJ1-2; 11 nucleotides agree with TRBD1. The CDR3 runs 14 residues. V lost 6 bases and J lost 6; bases outside the gene matches: 7. Germline V gene sequence: CDR1 SGDLS, CDR2 YYNGEE. The CDR3 sequence is CASMGQGGLHGYTF. The DNA for the CDR3 is TGTGCCAGCATGGGACAGGGGGGACTCCATGGCTACACCTTC. The full variable domain, completed using reference TRBV9 and TRBJ1-2, is DSGVTQTPKHLITATGQRVTLRCSPRSGDLSVYWYQQSLDQGLQFLIQYYNGEERAKGNILERFSAQQFPDLHSELNLSSLELGDSALYFCASMGQGGLHGYTFGSGTRLTVV.

The chain has TRBV19 and TRBJ2-7; D is possibly TRBD2 (5 bases). CDR1 and CDR2 (germline): LNHDA, SQIVND (reference sequence). The CDR3 length is 14 residues. V was pared by 4 bases and J by 0 bases, with 10 bases between. CDR3: CASSTSGNSYEQYF. The CDR3 coding sequence is TGTGCCAGTAGTACGTCCGGGAACTCCTACGAGCAGTACTTC.

The chain uses TRBV28 and TRBJ1-2; D is ambiguous. Germline V gene sequence: CDR1 MDHEN, CDR2 SYDVKM. CDR3 length equals 13 residues. V was pared by 7 bases and J by 6 bases, with 15 bases between. The CDR3: CASNSDRRNGYTF. CDR3 DNA: TGTGCCAGCAATTCAGACCGGAGGAATGGCTACACCTTC.

The genes are TRBV27 and TRBJ2-1, with TRBD1 identical over 8 bases. Germline V CDR1 and CDR2: MNHEY, SMNVEV (reference sequence). The CDR3 totals 16 residues. V lost 7 bases and J lost 6; bases outside the gene matches: 14. CDR3 protein: CASTLPGGPRFNEQFF. The CDR3 DNA sequence: TGTGCCAGCACCCTTCCAGGGGGCCCACGTTTCAATGAGCAGTTCTTC.

This chain connects TRBV15 to TRBJ1-5; 9 bases fit TRBD1. The CDR3 spans 16 residues. The germline V gene has CDR1 LNHNV and CDR2 YYDKDF (reference sequence). V shed 0 bases and J 9 bases; nucleotides not matched to a gene: 9. CDR3 sequence reads: CATSRDLTGGRTPQHF. CDR3 in DNA: TGTGCCACCAGCAGAGATCTCACAGGGGGCCGCACGCCCCAGCATTTT.

The chain has TRBV7-9 and TRBJ2-7; tentatively, D is TRBD2 (6 bases). Germline CDR1 and CDR2: SEHNR and FQNEAQ (reference sequence). This CDR3 spans 13 amino acids. Trimming took off 5 bases at V and 4 bases at J, with 12 bases between the two ends. DNA of the CDR3: TGTGCCAGCAGCCCGGGAGTTGGGTACGAGCAGTACTTC. Translated: CASSPGVGYEQYF.